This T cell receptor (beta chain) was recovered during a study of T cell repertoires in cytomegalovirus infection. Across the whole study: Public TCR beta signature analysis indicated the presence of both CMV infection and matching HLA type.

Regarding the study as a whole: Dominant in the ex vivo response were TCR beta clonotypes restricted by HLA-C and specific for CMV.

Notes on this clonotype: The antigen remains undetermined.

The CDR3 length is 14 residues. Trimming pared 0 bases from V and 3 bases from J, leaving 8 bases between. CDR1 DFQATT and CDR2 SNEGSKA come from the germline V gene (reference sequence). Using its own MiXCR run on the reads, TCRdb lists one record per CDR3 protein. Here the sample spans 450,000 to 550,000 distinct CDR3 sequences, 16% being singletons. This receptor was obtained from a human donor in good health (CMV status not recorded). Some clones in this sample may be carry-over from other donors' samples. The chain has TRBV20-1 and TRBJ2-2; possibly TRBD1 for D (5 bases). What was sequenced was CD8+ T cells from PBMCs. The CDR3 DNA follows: TGCAGTGCTAGAGATGGACATCACACCGGGGAGCTGTTTTTT. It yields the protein CSARDGHHTGELFF.